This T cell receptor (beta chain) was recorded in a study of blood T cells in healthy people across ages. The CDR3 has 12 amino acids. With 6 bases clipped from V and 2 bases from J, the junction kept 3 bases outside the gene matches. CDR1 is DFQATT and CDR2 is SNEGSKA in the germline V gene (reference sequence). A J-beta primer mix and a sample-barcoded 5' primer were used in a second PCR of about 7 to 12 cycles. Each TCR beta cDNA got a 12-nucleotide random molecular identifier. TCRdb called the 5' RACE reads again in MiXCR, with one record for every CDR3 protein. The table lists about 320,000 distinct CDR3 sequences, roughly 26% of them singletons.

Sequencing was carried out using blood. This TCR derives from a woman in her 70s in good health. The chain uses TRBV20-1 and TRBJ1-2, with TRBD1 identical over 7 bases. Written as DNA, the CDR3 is TGCAGTGCCGGGACAGAAAACTATGGCTACACCTTC. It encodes CSAGTENYGYTF.